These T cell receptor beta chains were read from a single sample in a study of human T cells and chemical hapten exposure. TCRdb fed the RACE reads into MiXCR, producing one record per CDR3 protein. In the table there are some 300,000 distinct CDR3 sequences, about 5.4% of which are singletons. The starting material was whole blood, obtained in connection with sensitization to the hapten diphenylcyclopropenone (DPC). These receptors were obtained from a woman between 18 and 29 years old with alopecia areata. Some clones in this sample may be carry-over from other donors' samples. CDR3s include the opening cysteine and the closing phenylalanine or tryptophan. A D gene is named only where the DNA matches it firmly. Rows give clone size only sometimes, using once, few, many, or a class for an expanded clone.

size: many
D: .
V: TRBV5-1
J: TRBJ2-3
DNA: TGCGCCAGCAGCTTGAGCGGGACAGGCACAGATACGCAGTATTTT
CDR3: CASSLSGTGTDTQYF

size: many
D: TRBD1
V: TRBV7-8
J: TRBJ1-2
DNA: TGTGCCAGCAGCTCATGGGGGCCGGGACAGGTGACTAACTATGGCTACACCTTC
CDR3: CASSSWGPGQVTNYGYTF

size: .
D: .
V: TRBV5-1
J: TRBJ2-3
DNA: TGCGCCAGCAGCTTAGAGTTCAGGAACGGGGCAGATACGCAGTATTTT
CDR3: CASSLEFRNGADTQYF

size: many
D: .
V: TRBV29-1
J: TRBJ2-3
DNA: TGCAGCGTCCGGGACAGCACAGATACGCAGTATTTT
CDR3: CSVRDSTDTQYF

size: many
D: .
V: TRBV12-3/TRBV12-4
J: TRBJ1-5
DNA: TGTGCCAGCAGTCAGAGGGCGATTAAGGCGTTCGACCAGCCCCAGCATTTT
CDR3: CASSQRAIKAFDQPQHF

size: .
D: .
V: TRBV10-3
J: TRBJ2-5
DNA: TGTGCCATCAGTGACTCGTCAGGTGAAGAGACCCAGTACTTC
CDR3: CAISDSSGEETQYF

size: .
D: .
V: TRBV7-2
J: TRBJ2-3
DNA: TGTGCCAGCAGCCCAAAGTGGACAGATACGCAGTATTTT
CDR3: CASSPKWTDTQYF

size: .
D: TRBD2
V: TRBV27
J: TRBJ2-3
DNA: TGTGCCAGCAGTCCCCCCGGGGCGGGGGGCACAGATACGCAGTATTTT
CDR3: CASSPPGAGGTDTQYF

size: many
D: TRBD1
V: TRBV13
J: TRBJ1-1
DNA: TGTGCCAGCAGCTCAGGGGGCGGGAGGACTGAAGCTTTCTTT
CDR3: CASSSGGGRTEAFF

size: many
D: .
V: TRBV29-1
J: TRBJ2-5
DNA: TGCAGCGTTAGGGTGGACAGACAAGAGACCCAGTACTTC
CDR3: CSVRVDRQETQYF

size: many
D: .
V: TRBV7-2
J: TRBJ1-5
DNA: TGTGCCAGCAGCGAAACTACAGGGAATCAGCCCCAGCATTTT
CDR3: CASSETTGNQPQHF

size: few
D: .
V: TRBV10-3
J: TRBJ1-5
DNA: TGTGCCATCAGTGAGTCGAATGCGGGGAGCGGGGATCAGCCCCAGCATTTT
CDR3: CAISESNAGSGDQPQHF

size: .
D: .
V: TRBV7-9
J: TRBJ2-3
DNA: TGTGCCAGCAGCTTAACTCCCCGGACCAAAGCAGATACGCAGTATTTT
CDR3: CASSLTPRTKADTQYF

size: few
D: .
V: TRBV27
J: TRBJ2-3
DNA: TGTGCCAGCAGTATCCGACAGAGTACCACAGATACGCAGTATTTT
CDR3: CASSIRQSTTDTQYF

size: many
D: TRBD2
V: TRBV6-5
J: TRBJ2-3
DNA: TGTGCCAGCAGTTATCCGGGACTAGCGGGGGGCCAACGATTCACAGATACGCAGTATTTT
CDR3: CASSYPGLAGGQRFTDTQYF

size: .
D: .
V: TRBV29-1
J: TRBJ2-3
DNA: TGCAGCGTTGTAGGGACTCCTAGCACAGATACGCAGTATTTT
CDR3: CSVVGTPSTDTQYF

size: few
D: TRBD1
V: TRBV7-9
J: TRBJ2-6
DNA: TGTGCCAGCAGCCCCGGGACAGGGATTTACTCTGGGGCCAACGTCCTGACTTTC
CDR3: CASSPGTGIYSGANVLTF

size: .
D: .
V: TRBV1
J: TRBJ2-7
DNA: TGCACCAGCAGCCAAGCCCGGCCCTACGAGCAGTACTTC
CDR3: CTSSQARPYEQYF

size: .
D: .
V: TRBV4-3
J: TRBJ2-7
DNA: TGCGCCAGCAGCCAAGGCCCAGGGGCCCCCTACGAGCAGTACTTC
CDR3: CASSQGPGAPYEQYF

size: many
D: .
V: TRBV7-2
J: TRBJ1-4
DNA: TGTGCCAGCAGCTTAGGAGCTAATGAAAAACTGTTTTTT
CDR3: CASSLGANEKLFF

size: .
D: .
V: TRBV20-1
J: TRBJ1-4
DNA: TGCAGTGCTAGAGACGCAGTTGTTGAAAAACTGTTTTTT
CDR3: CSARDAVVEKLFF

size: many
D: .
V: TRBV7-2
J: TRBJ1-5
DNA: TGTGCCAGCAGCTTAATTTCGGAACAGCCCCAGCATTTT
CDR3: CASSLISEQPQHF

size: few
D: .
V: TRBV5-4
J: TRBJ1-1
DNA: TGTGCCAGCAGCTTGGCCCCCGGGACAAGATCTCACACTGAAGCTTTCTTT
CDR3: CASSLAPGTRSHTEAFF